The rows below give T cell receptor beta chains drawn from one sample of a study of blood T cell repertoires in COVID-19. Data came from immunoSEQ multiplex PCR; TCRdb stores just in-frame clones and leaves some out. The sample records 65,000 to 75,000 clones, roughly 80% being singletons. Sequencing was done on a sample of peripheral blood. The source is a woman in her sixties with acute or convalescent COVID-19. Each CDR3 is given with its conserved first and last residue. A D gene is named only where the DNA matches it firmly. Only part of the rows carry a size: once, few, many, or a class if the clone is expanded.

clone size | D gene | J gene | V gene | CDR3 protein | CDR3 DNA
once | TRBD1 | TRBJ1-1 | TRBV30 | CAWGQGEAFF | TGTGCCTGGGGACAGGGTGAAGCTTTCTTT
NA | NA | TRBJ1-1 | TRBV7-9 | CASSPRTPGTFF | TGTGCCAGCAGCCCGAGGACCCCAGGGACTTTCTTT
NA | NA | TRBJ1-2 | TRBV18 | CASRRDGGDGYTF | TGTGCCAGCCGCCGGGACGGGGGTGATGGCTACACCTTC
NA | NA | TRBJ1-2 | TRBV18 | CASSPPPPAGRYGYTF | TGTGCCAGCTCACCACCTCCACCGGCAGGGAGGTATGGCTACACCTTC
NA | TRBD1 | TRBJ1-4 | TRBV19 | CASSHHRQGRNEKLFF | TGTGCCAGTTCTCACCACCGACAGGGCCGTAATGAAAAACTGTTTTTT
NA | NA | TRBJ2-5 | TRBV3-1/TRBV3-2 | CASSQVDQETQYF | TGTGCCAGCAGCCAAGTCGACCAAGAGACCCAGTACTTC
NA | NA | TRBJ1-2 | TRBV9 | CASSVGEGYYGYTF | TGTGCCAGCAGCGTAGGGGAGGGATACTATGGCTACACCTTC
few | TRBD2 | TRBJ2-3 | TRBV5-1 | CASSPSGNTDTQYF | TGCGCCAGCAGCCCTAGCGGAAACACAGATACGCAGTATTTT
NA | NA | TRBJ2-6 | TRBV7-8 | CASSLEQLYGSGANVLTF | TGTGCCAGCAGCTTAGAACAGCTTTATGGGTCTGGGGCCAACGTCCTGACTTTC
NA | NA | TRBJ1-2 | TRBV19 | CASSGANYGYTF | TGTGCCAGTAGCGGGGCTAACTATGGCTACACCTTC
NA | TRBD1 | TRBJ1-5 | TRBV24-1 | CATRREGARNQPQHF | TGTGCCACCAGGAGAGAGGGGGCGCGCAATCAGCCCCAGCATTTT
NA | NA | TRBJ2-7 | TRBV21-1 | CASGRTGEQYF | TGTGCCAGCGGGAGAACGGGCGAGCAGTACTTC
few | NA | TRBJ1-2 | TRBV7-2 | CASSPARQNYGYTF | TGTGCCAGCAGCCCAGCAAGACAGAACTATGGCTACACCTTC
NA | TRBD1 | TRBJ1-5 | TRBV27 | CASSPDRGGQPQHF | TGTGCCAGCAGTCCCGACAGGGGCGGTCAGCCCCAGCATTTT
NA | NA | TRBJ1-1 | TRBV12-3/TRBV12-4 | CASSRPGTEAFF | TGTGCCAGCAGCCGCCCGGGCACTGAAGCTTTCTTT
NA | NA | TRBJ1-2 | TRBV6-1 | CASSDYRGGPDGYTF | TGTGCCAGCAGTGATTATAGAGGTGGCCCCGATGGCTACACCTTC
NA | NA | TRBJ1-3 | TRBV6-1 | CASSEGWGPGNTIYF | TGTGCCAGCAGTGAAGGTTGGGGGCCTGGAAACACCATATATTTT
once | NA | TRBJ2-2 | TRBV2 | CASSEARQRAGELFF | TGTGCCAGCAGTGAAGCGCGACAGCGGGCCGGGGAGCTGTTTTTT
NA | NA | TRBJ1-2 | TRBV7-9 | CASSFYLGALGYTF | TGTGCCAGCAGCTTCTATCTGGGGGCATTGGGCTACACCTTC
NA | NA | TRBJ1-3 | TRBV10-3 | CAIAAQPDSGNTIYF | TGTGCCATTGCGGCGCAGCCCGACTCTGGAAACACCATATATTTT
many | TRBD2 | TRBJ2-7 | TRBV9 | CASSVSGLAASYEQYF | TGTGCCAGCAGCGTATCGGGACTAGCGGCCTCCTACGAGCAGTACTTC
once | TRBD1 | TRBJ1-2 | TRBV7-9 | CASRKGTGIYGYTF | TGTGCCAGCAGGAAAGGGACAGGGATCTATGGCTACACCTTC
NA | NA | TRBJ2-1 | TRBV19 | CASSIQGPNEQFF | TGTGCCAGTAGTATCCAGGGCCCGAATGAGCAGTTCTTC